Given below is one T cell receptor beta chain in context. This sample was included in a study of shared clonotypes between healthy human individuals. About the research overall: Participating donors consisted of a couple of women and a few men aged 18 to 49.

Trimming removed 0 bases from V and 8 bases from J; junction bases left unmatched: 2. This CDR3 region has 16 residues. Germline values: CDR1 SGHVS, CDR2 FNYEAQ. Unsorted samples drew genomic DNA from some 82 million PBMCs. Produced via immunoSEQ multiplex PCR; TCRdb's table is partial and in-frame only. The table shows around 500,000 clones, with around four fifths occurring only once. The sequence was obtained from a woman aged 40 to 55 in good health. Some clones in this sample may be carry-over from other donors' samples. The rearrangement joins TRBV7-6 to TRBJ2-1; 15 bases are a match to TRBD2. Input material: PBMCs. The CDR3 bases are TGTGCCAGCAGCTTAGCGGGGACTAGCGGGAGGCATGAGCAGTTCTTC. Its translation: CASSLAGTSGRHEQFF.